The TCR beta chain described here comes from a study of Ad26.COV2.S vaccination and SARS-CoV-2 variants. The CDR3 length is 16 residues. Germline V lookup: CDR1 GTSNPN, CDR2 SVGIG (reference sequence). V lost 2 bases, J lost 0 bases, and 11 bases lay in between. The treatment here: some 20 received Ad26.COV2.S at low or high dose, single or two shots; 5 received placebo; per-sample allocation not given. Following the first vaccine or placebo injection, samples were taken on day 63. Based in Boston, the donor was an adult of 18-55 years. Repertoires were generated with immunoSEQ multiplex PCR, while TCRdb's copy carries only in-frame clones and drops some. The data show under 500,000 clones, roughly 90% seen once.

Sequenced here: peripheral blood, sampled in a trial of Ad26.COV2.S vaccine versus placebo. The TCR sequence derives from a person aged 18-65 years who received the Ad26.COV2.S COVID-19 vaccine or a placebo. J is TRBJ1-6 and V is TRBV30; D might be TRBD1 (5 bases). Here the CDR3 reads CAWSRDPSSYNSPLHF. DNA for the CDR3: TGTGCCTGGAGTCGGGACCCGAGCTCCTATAATTCACCCCTCCACTTT.